This T cell receptor beta chain was sequenced for a study of naive and memory T cell subsets. Study results and limitations: TCRs were reportedly recovered from both biopsy types, mostly tuberculin test sites.

Treatment in this sample: skin biopsy from PPD injection site in Mantoux-positive individual. A UMI-containing oligonucleotide was joined by 3' ligation to the TCR cDNA template. Tuberculin skin test biopsies were taken where PPD was injected in Mantoux-positive people. Ligated cDNA underwent four rounds of PCR with nested alpha and beta constant region primers and SP2. MiXCR, applied by TCRdb to the UMI-ligation and nested PCR reads, yields one record per CDR3 protein. The data show 35,000 to 40,000 distinct CDR3 sequences, with 9.5% to 11% seen just once and approximately 4.1% held by the top ten. This clonotype occurred many times. Its antigen is not known. This CDR3 comprises 13 residues. Unmatched junction bases numbered 4, after V lost 5 bases and J lost 7 bases.

The sequence was collected from an adult in good health. The chain couples TRBV12-3 or TRBV12-4 to TRBJ1-1, with 10 bases fitting TRBD1. Sequenced material: skin, taken from a tuberculin skin test site. The DNA for the CDR3 is TGTGCCAGCAGTCCGGGACAGGGGTTTGAAGCTTTCTTT. Translating gives CASSPGQGFEAFF.